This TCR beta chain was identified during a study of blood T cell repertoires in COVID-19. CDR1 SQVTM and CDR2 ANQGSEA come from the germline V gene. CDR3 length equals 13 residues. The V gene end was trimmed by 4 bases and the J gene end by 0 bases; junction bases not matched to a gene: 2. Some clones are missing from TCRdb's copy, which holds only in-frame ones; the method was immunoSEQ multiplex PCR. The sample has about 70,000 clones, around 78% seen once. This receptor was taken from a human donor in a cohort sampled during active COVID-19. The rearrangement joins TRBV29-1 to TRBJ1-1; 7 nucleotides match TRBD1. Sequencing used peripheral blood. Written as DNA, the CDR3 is TGCAGCGTTGGTCAGGGGGTGAACACTGAAGCTTTCTTT. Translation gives CSVGQGVNTEAFF.